Listed here are 15 T cell receptor beta chains from one sample, sequenced in a study of cytomegalovirus exposure and HLA in healthy donors. Data came from immunoSEQ multiplex PCR; TCRdb stores just in-frame clones and leaves some out. The sample lists about 360,000 clones, 75% to 90% occurring once. Sequenced input: PBMCs. The receptor set was obtained from a woman aged 18 to 35 in good health and CMV-seronegative.

J is TRBJ1-4 and V is TRBV2; D possibly corresponds to TRBD1 (5 bases). Per the germline V gene, CDR1 is SNHLY and CDR2 is FYNNEI. This CDR3 has 17 amino acids. V gave up 5 bases and J gave up 10 bases, with 26 bases separating them. CDR3 residues: CASSSRQFRSEVSKLFF. The CDR3 DNA reads as TGTGCCAGCAGTAGCAGACAGTTCCGGAGCGAGGTATCAAAACTGTTTTTT. Full variable domain (missing parts from reference TRBV2 and TRBJ1-4): EPEVTQTPSHQVTQMGQEVILRCVPISNHLYFYWYRQILGQKVEFLVSFYNNEISEKSEIFDDQFSVERPDGSNFTLKIRSTKLEDSAMYFCASSSRQFRSEVSKLFFGSGTQLSVL.

Comments on this clone: This sample also contains other DNA sequences that code for the same CDR3. This CDR3 is CASSHPDRNYGYTF. DNA of the CDR3: TGCGCCAGCAGCCACCCCGACAGAAACTATGGCTACACCTTC. This chain uses TRBV4-1 with TRBJ1-2; possible D gene TRBD1, 5 bases. The CDR3 is 14 amino acids. Germline V gene data show CDR1 as MGHRA and CDR2 as YSYEKL. The V gene lost 3 bases and the J gene lost 2 bases, with 10 bases spanning the gap.

The V gene is TRBV2, the J gene TRBJ2-1; 14 bases match TRBD2. CDR1 is SNHLY and CDR2 is FYNNEI in the germline V gene. CDR3 length: 16 amino acids. Unmatched junction bases numbered 8, after V lost 4 bases and J lost 9 bases. The CDR3 reads CASSVGGLAGALEQFF. CDR3 nucleotide sequence: TGTGCCAGCAGTGTTGGGGGACTAGCGGGAGCACTTGAGCAGTTCTTC.

This sequence joins TRBV15 and TRBJ2-3; TRBD2 agrees at 9 bases. This CDR3 has 16 amino acids. Germline loops: CDR1 LNHNV, CDR2 YYDKDF (reference sequence). The V and J ends lost 3 bases and 0 bases, in that order; junction bases with no gene match: 4. The DNA for the CDR3 is TGTGCCACCAGCAGGGGACTAGCCTCTAGCACAGATACGCAGTATTTT. Translating gives CATSRGLASSTDTQYF.

The CDR3 nucleotides read TGCGCCAGCAGCTTGGCCATGACCGCCGAGAGGGTCGACACCATATATTTT. This encodes CASSLAMTAERVDTIYF. The chain combines TRBV5-1 with TRBJ1-3; unclear D gene. CDR3 length: 17 amino acids. From germline, CDR1 is SGHRS and CDR2 YFSETQ. The germline V and J ends were trimmed by 0 bases and 8 bases, with 21 bases remaining between them.

The V and J genes are TRBV5-1 and TRBJ1-2; the match to TRBD1 covers 9 bases. Looked up from germline, CDR1 is SGHRS and CDR2 is YFSETQ. The CDR3 runs 14 residues. V was pared by 2 bases and J by 6 bases, with 5 bases of the junction left unmatched. CDR3 amino acids: CASSLTGGHHGYTF. The CDR3 coding sequence is TGCGCCAGCAGCTTAACAGGGGGCCACCATGGCTACACCTTC.

This clone came up once. The chain recombines TRBV28 with TRBJ1-5; no clear D gene. CDR1 and CDR2 from the germline V gene are MDHEN and SYDVKM. This CDR3 is 12 amino acids long. Trimming shortened V by 7 bases and J by 3 bases, and 7 bases separated the two germline ends. The CDR3 sequence is CASTEPNQPQHF. The DNA for the CDR3 is TGTGCCAGCACCGAGCCCAATCAGCCCCAGCATTTT.

This chain links TRBV7-2 with TRBJ1-6; D gene unclear. Germline CDR1 reads SGHTA; CDR2 reads FQGNSA. The CDR3 covers 13 residues. V lost 4 bases, J lost 7 bases, and 8 bases lay in between. The CDR3 DNA reads as TGTGCCAGCAGCTCAAATAGAAATTCACCCCTCCACTTT. Translating gives CASSSNRNSPLHF.

The sample holds one count of this clone. CDR3 coding DNA: TGCGCCAGCAGCCTAGCGGGGGGGCTCTACGAGCAGTACTTC. Translation gives CASSLAGGLYEQYF. The V and J genes are TRBV5-1 and TRBJ2-7, with 12 bases lining up with TRBD2. Unmatched junction bases numbered 2, after V lost 4 bases and J lost 3 bases. Looked up from germline, CDR1 is SGHRS and CDR2 is YFSETQ. This CDR3 region has 14 residues. The complete variable domain, with remaining parts taken from reference TRBV5-1 and TRBJ2-7, reads KAGVTQTPRYLIKTRGQQVTLSCSPISGHRSVSWYQQTPGQGLQFLFEYFSETQRNKGNFPGRFSGRQFSNSRSEMNVSTLELGDSALYLCASSLAGGLYEQYFGPGTRLTVT.

This clone showed up just a few times. The chain links TRBV7-9 to TRBJ2-5; the match to TRBD1 covers 8 bases. Trimming took 5 bases from V and 5 from J; bases not matched to a gene: 7. The germline CDR1 and CDR2 sequences are SEHNR and FQNEAQ (reference sequence). The CDR3 loop spans 14 amino acids. DNA of the CDR3: TGTGCCAGCAGCACGAGAACAGGGGGGGAGACCCAGTACTTC. Translated: CASSTRTGGETQYF. The variable domain in full, with the rest retrieved from reference TRBV7-9 and TRBJ2-5, is DTGVSQNPRHKITKRGQNVTFRCDPISEHNRLYWYRQTLGQGPEFLTYFQNEAQLEKSRLLSDRFSAERPKGSFSTLEIQRTEQGDSAMYLCASSTRTGGETQYFGPGTRLLVL.

The chain couples TRBV9 to TRBJ2-1, with a tentative D call TRBD2 (6 bases). CDR1 and CDR2 from the germline V gene are SGDLS and YYNGEE. Trimming took 3 bases from V and 5 from J, leaving 15 bases between them. This CDR3 region has 15 residues. The chain's CDR3 is CASSATGTLDNEQFF. The CDR3 bases are TGTGCCAGCAGCGCTACCGGGACTTTGGACAATGAGCAGTTCTTC. Looking up the rest from reference TRBV9 and TRBJ2-1 gives the full variable domain: DSGVTQTPKHLITATGQRVTLRCSPRSGDLSVYWYQQSLDQGLQFLIQYYNGEERAKGNILERFSAQQFPDLHSELNLSSLELGDSALYFCASSATGTLDNEQFFGPGTRLTVL.

This chain connects TRBV5-4 to TRBJ2-3; TRBD2 agrees at 10 bases. This CDR3 spans 14 amino acids. The V segment lost 2 bases and the J segment 3 bases; nucleotides outside the gene matches: 0. Germline V gene sequence: CDR1 SGHNT, CDR2 YYREEE (reference sequence). CDR3 nucleotides: TGTGCCAGCAGCTTAGCGGGGGGGACAGATACGCAGTATTTT. Its translation: CASSLAGGTDTQYF.

V usage is TRBV7-2 and J usage is TRBJ2-7; D ambiguous. V shed 3 bases and J shed 7 bases, with 7 bases lying between them. In germline, CDR1 is SGHTA, CDR2 FQGNSA. The CDR3 runs 11 residues. The DNA for the CDR3 is TGTGCCAGCAGCTTGCACAAAGAGCAGTACTTC. It is translated as CASSLHKEQYF.

The V and J genes are TRBV13 and TRBJ1-1; 8 nucleotides match TRBD1. The CDR3 runs 13 residues. Germline trimming cut 0 bases from V and 12 bases from J; bases unmatched to any gene: 6. From germline, CDR1 is PRHDT and CDR2 FYEKMQ (reference sequence). As DNA, the CDR3 is TGTGCCAGCAGCTTAGGGGACAGGGCGACATCTTTCTTT. This gives the protein CASSLGDRATSFF.

The rearrangement uses TRBV23-1 and TRBJ1-5, with TRBD1 as a possible D gene (6 bases). TRBV23-1 is marked as an open reading frame, function uncertain. This CDR3 contains 15 residues. Trimming removed 2 bases at V and 4 bases at J, with 12 bases between. As DNA, the CDR3 is TGCGCCAGCAGTCAAACCGACAGGCTAAATCAGCCCCAGCATTTT. This translates into CASSQTDRLNQPQHF.